This T cell receptor beta chain appears in the sequencing data of a study of T cell repertoires in cytomegalovirus infection. Study as a whole: Public TCR beta signatures indicated both CMV infection and matching HLA type.

This clonotype was found many times. V gave up 5 bases and J gave up 2 bases, with 9 bases separating them. Germline loops: CDR1 SGHTA, CDR2 FQGNSA. The CDR3 spans 13 residues. TCRdb ran MiXCR on the reads and lists one entry per CDR3 protein. The sample holds 110,000 to 150,000 distinct CDR3 sequences, roughly 6.5% seen once. This TCR was recovered from a human donor in good health (CMV status not recorded). Some clones in this sample may be carry-over from other donors' samples. This chain uses TRBV7-2 with TRBJ2-5; possibly TRBD1 or TRBD2 for D (5 bases each). The material sequenced was PBMCs. Written as DNA, the CDR3 is TGTGCCAGCAGCCCGGGACGACAAGAGACCCAGTACTTC. The encoded protein is CASSPGRQETQYF.